This TCR beta chain came from a study of T cells in Graves' hyperthyroidism and ophthalmopathy. The study enrolled patients aged 18 to 65 with newly diagnosed hyperthyroidism of under 2 months' duration. In germline, CDR1 is DFQATT, CDR2 SNEGSKA (reference sequence). Trimming stripped 4 bases from V and 5 bases from J, with 14 bases between. This CDR3 has 13 amino acids. Findings of the study overall: Most clonotypes that expanded in the thyroid above 0.001 also showed up in blood. Ophthalmopathy was told apart from stable hyperthyroidism by a 13 V-J model.

Authors of the study amplified TCR beta CDR3 regions from RNA transcripts. First-round RT-PCR with HTBI primers amplified the TCR CDR3 region. Each CDR3 protein is one row after TCRdb ran MiXCR on the multiplex PCR reads. The sample has roughly 800,000 distinct CDR3 sequences; around 38% are singletons. The sample holds a few counts of this clonotype. Its antigen is not known. This rearrangement joins TRBV20-1 to TRBJ2-5; a weak D match, TRBD1 (5 bases). This TCR was sampled from a man between 18 and 29 years old with Graves' hyperthyroidism. The source material was blood. This CDR3 is CSAKFGHLETQYF. The CDR3 coding sequence is TGCAGTGCTAAGTTTGGACATCTGGAGACCCAGTACTTC.